A selection of T cell receptor beta chains follows, all from one sample in a study of CD8+ T cells in alopecia areata. Using immunoSEQ multiplex PCR, the repertoire was profiled, and TCRdb retains in-frame clones only, with some absent. Found here are 150,000 to 200,000 clones, roughly 60% of them singletons; the top ten hold about 1.3%. The material sequenced was CD4+ T cells sorted from blood, taken around week 47, from a patient treated with tofacitinib. These receptors all come from a human donor with alopecia areata. Both conserved end residues are part of each CDR3. The D gene is left open where the match is weak. Not all rows give a size; the values are once, few, many and, for expanded clones, a class.

cdr3_length | j_call | clone_size | v_call | d_call | cdr3_nt | cdr3_aa
14 | TRBJ2-1 | - | TRBV29-1 | TRBD2 | TGCAGCGTATCCGGGACTAGAAGTTCAAATGAGCAGTTCTTC | CSVSGTRSSNEQFF
14 | TRBJ2-5 | few | TRBV11-2 | TRBD1 | TGTGCCAGCAGCTTACCAGGGGGCCTAGAGACCCAGTACTTC | CASSLPGGLETQYF
15 | TRBJ1-1 | - | TRBV7-2 | - | TGTGCCAATAAAAAGGGGCTGGCAGGGGACACTGAAGCTTTCTTT | CANKKGLAGDTEAFF
13 | TRBJ2-1 | - | TRBV19 | - | TGTGCCAGTAGCCAAGGGAATAACAATGAGCAGTTCTTC | CASSQGNNNEQFF
15 | TRBJ2-7 | few | TRBV27 | TRBD1 | TGTGCCAGCAGTTCGTTAGCCAGGGGGCTAAACGAGCAGTACTTC | CASSSLARGLNEQYF
12 | TRBJ1-1 | - | TRBV5-4 | - | TGTGCCAGCAGCTTGAAGAACACTGAAGCTTTCTTT | CASSLKNTEAFF
9 | TRBJ1-2 | - | TRBV30 | - | TGTGCGGAAGGATATGGCTACACCTTC | CAEGYGYTF
13 | TRBJ2-5 | - | TRBV9 | - | TGTGCCAGCAGCGTAGACATCCAAGAGACCCAGTACTTC | CASSVDIQETQYF
14 | TRBJ2-7 | - | TRBV11-2 | - | TGTGCCAGCAGCCCCCGGGACATCACCTACGAGCAGTACTTC | CASSPRDITYEQYF
13 | TRBJ2-3 | once | TRBV29-1 | - | TGCAGCGGTGGGCGAGGACTCACAGATACGCAGTATTTT | CSGGRGLTDTQYF
14 | TRBJ1-2 | - | TRBV6-1 | - | TGTGCCAGCAGTGAGCTAGGGGGACACTATGGCTACACCTTC | CASSELGGHYGYTF
16 | TRBJ1-6 | - | TRBV13 | TRBD1 | TGTGCCAGCAGCTACGGACCAGGGGGCTCAGGGTCACCCCTCCACTTT | CASSYGPGGSGSPLHF
13 | TRBJ1-2 | few | TRBV12-5 | - | TGTGCTAGTGGTTTGAAGGCAGGCGTCGGGTTCACCTTC | CASGLKAGVGFTF
12 | TRBJ1-2 | - | TRBV29-1 | - | TGCAGCGCGGGCGGGGCAGGGTATGGCTACACCTTC | CSAGGAGYGYTF
17 | TRBJ2-3 | - | TRBV23-1 | - | TGCGCCAGCACCCAAACGCGGCGGGACGCCACCACAGATACGCAGTATTTT | CASTQTRRDATTDTQYF
14 | TRBJ2-1 | - | TRBV7-2 | TRBD1 | TGTGCCAGCAGCTTAGACAGGGGGCGTAATGAGCAGTTCTTC | CASSLDRGRNEQFF
14 | TRBJ2-7 | - | TRBV4-3 | - | TGCGCCAGCAGCCAAGATCGGGGCTGGGCCGAGCAGTACTTC | CASSQDRGWAEQYF
14 | TRBJ2-7 | few | TRBV30 | TRBD1 | TGTGCCTGGAGTGCCGACAGGGGGGTCGGGCAGCAGTACTTC | CAWSADRGVGQQYF
14 | TRBJ1-1 | once | TRBV9 | TRBD1 | TGTGCCAGCAGCGTAGCCGTCAGGGGGACTGAAGCTTTCTTT | CASSVAVRGTEAFF
12 | TRBJ2-5 | - | TRBV5-6 | - | TGTGCCAGCAGCGGGGGGGCGGAGACCCAGTACTTC | CASSGGAETQYF
12 | TRBJ1-2 | few | TRBV28 | TRBD1 | TGTGCCAGCAGCGGGACAGGGCAAGGCTACACCTTC | CASSGTGQGYTF
12 | TRBJ2-2 | once | TRBV29-1 | - | TGCAGCGCCCGACAGAACACCGGGGAGCTGTTTTTT | CSARQNTGELFF
14 | TRBJ1-2 | - | TRBV6-4 | - | TGTGCCAGCAGTCCCTCCGGGGAGCTCTATGGCTACACCTTC | CASSPSGELYGYTF
16 | TRBJ2-5 | once | TRBV7-2 | - | TGTGCCAGCAGCTTAGTAAGCGACACCCGAGGGGAGACCCAGTACTTC | CASSLVSDTRGETQYF
15 | TRBJ2-5 | - | TRBV4-3 | TRBD1 | TGCGCCAGCAGCCAAGGGGACAGGGGGCGAGAGACCCAGTACTTC | CASSQGDRGRETQYF
17 | TRBJ1-5 | - | TRBV23-1 | TRBD1 | TGCGCCAGCACCCAGTCCCTCCTGGACAGGGTGGGTCAGCCCCAGCATTTT | CASTQSLLDRVGQPQHF
12 | TRBJ1-2 | - | TRBV30 | TRBD1 | TGTGCCTGGAGTGTAAACGGACAGGGCCACACCTTC | CAWSVNGQGHTF
14 | TRBJ2-3 | - | TRBV2 | TRBD1 | TGTGCCAGCAGAAGGACAGGGAATACAGATACGCAGTATTTT | CASRRTGNTDTQYF
17 | TRBJ2-6 | - | TRBV15 | - | TGTGCCACCAGCAGAGAATCCAGGGGATCTGGGGCCAACGTCCTGACTTTC | CATSRESRGSGANVLTF
14 | TRBJ1-2 | - | TRBV30 | - | TGTGCCTGGAGTGCCCCGACGGAGAACTATGGCTACACCTTC | CAWSAPTENYGYTF
13 | TRBJ1-1 | - | TRBV2 | TRBD1 | TGTGCCAGCTCGGACAGGGAGAACACTGAAGCTTTCTTT | CASSDRENTEAFF